This TCR beta chain was identified during a study of beta chain features in type 1 diabetes. General observations from the study: Moderately but significantly shorter TCRB CDR3s were found in Type 1 diabetes patients in all four CD4+ subsets. Still unanswered here is whether HLA type influences TCRB rearrangement. Relative to healthy donors, patients appeared to have naive, central memory and Treg TCRB repertoires that were more similar. In type 1 diabetes patients, VDJ junctions had fewer insertions; deletions at these junctions were more frequent.

As every portion of the isolated RNA was reverse transcribed, the sequencing read expressed TCRB transcripts. TCRdb's table, derived via immunoSEQ multiplex PCR, lists solely in-frame clones and lacks some. The sample lists 680,000 or so clones; 13% were seen once. There are a few counts of this clone. Its antigen is as yet unknown. The sequence derives from a man younger than 30 with type 1 diabetes. Material for sequencing was naive CD4+ T cells from blood.

DNA for the CDR3: TGTGCCAGCAGTGTTAGTCGGGATAGTGATAGCAATCAGCCCCAGCATTTT. It codes for CASSVSRDSDSNQPQHF. The rearrangement links TRBV6-1 to TRBJ1-5; D call uncertain. CDR1 is MNHNS, CDR2 SASEGT, per germline. Between the trimmed V and J ends, which lost 4 bases and 0 bases, there was a span of 16 bases. The CDR3 contains 17 residues.